This TCR beta chain appears in the sequencing data of a study of T cells in localized non-small cell lung cancer. Overall study findings and caveats: In adjacent lung appeared a median around 55 of the top 100 tumor clones.

Sample share makes this clone large. Its antigen is undetermined. Sequenced by immunoSEQ multiplex PCR; TCRdb stores in-frame clones only, minus some. The table shows 1,200 to 1,500 clones, with roughly a quarter occurring only once. Adjacent lung lacking atypia came from at least 2 cm beyond the tumor margin. The CDR3 covers 15 residues. Trimming removed 4 bases from V and 7 bases from J; junction bases left unmatched: 7. CDR1 and CDR2 from the germline V gene are SGHNT and YENEEA. Sample: normal lung tissue next to the tumor, taken before any cancer treatment. This chain links TRBV11-3 with TRBJ1-6, with 7 bases matching TRBD1. This clonotype was sampled from a male donor at least 60 years old with stage II squamous cell lung carcinoma. The chain's CDR3 is CASSSRQGPNSPLHF. In nucleotides, the CDR3 is TGTGCCAGCAGCTCCCGACAGGGTCCCAATTCACCCCTCCACTTT.